A single sample is the source of the 8 T cell receptor beta chains below, sequenced in a study of T cells in Graves' hyperthyroidism and ophthalmopathy. Amplified regions were TCR beta CDR3 sequences from RNA transcripts. A first-round RT-PCR of the TCR CDR3 used the HTBI primer set. TCRdb passed the multiplex PCR reads through MiXCR, listing each CDR3 protein once. Of 250,000 to 400,000 distinct CDR3 sequences listed, roughly an eighth are singletons. The specimen was blood. The receptors come from a woman between 40 and 50 years old with Graves' ophthalmopathy.

This clonotype was detected ten times or more. The V call is TRBV3-1, the J call TRBJ1-2; D gene unclear. V lost 6 bases and J lost 4, with 9 bases in between. Per germline, CDR1 LGHDT and CDR2 YNNKEL (reference sequence). The CDR3 covers 12 residues. The CDR3 DNA is TGTGCCAGCAGTGGCAGGACCTATGGCTACACCTTC. This encodes CASSGRTYGYTF.

This sequence joins TRBV9 and TRBJ2-7; no definite D call. The ends were cut back, 0 bases at V and 3 bases at J, with 10 bases in the middle. This CDR3 has 14 amino acids. Germline assignment: CDR1 SGDLS and CDR2 YYNGEE. CDR3 sequence reads: CASSVDQGFYEQYF. For the CDR3, the DNA is TGTGCCAGCAGCGTAGATCAAGGGTTCTACGAGCAGTACTTC.

The chain combines TRBV20-1 with TRBJ2-2; no definite D call. There are 14 residues in the CDR3. The V end was cut by 0 bases, the J end by 4 bases, with 9 bases between. CDR1 and CDR2 from the germline V gene are DFQATT and SNEGSKA (reference sequence). The CDR3 protein is CSARDARSTGELFF. Here the CDR3 DNA reads TGCAGTGCTAGAGACGCAAGAAGCACCGGGGAGCTGTTTTTT.

CDR3 region: CASSLRDRPVEQYF. CDR3 in DNA: TGTGCCAGCAGTTTACGGGACCGGCCAGTCGAGCAGTACTTC. This sequence joins TRBV28 and TRBJ2-7; D is tentatively TRBD1 or TRBD2 (5 bases each). This CDR3 comprises 14 residues. Trimming pared 2 bases from V and 6 bases from J, leaving 14 bases between. CDR1 is MDHEN, CDR2 SYDVKM, per germline.

This clonotype has only a few counts. The V and J genes are TRBV19 and TRBJ2-3; TRBD1 aligns across 10 bases. Germline V gene data show CDR1 as LNHDA and CDR2 as SQIVND (reference sequence). J lost 1 base, V lost 4 bases, and 2 bases had no gene match. The length of the CDR3 is 15 residues. The CDR3 region has the DNA TGTGCCAGTAGTACTGGGACAGGGGGCACAGATACGCAGTATTTT. Its protein product is CASSTGTGGTDTQYF.

This sequence joins TRBV20-1 and TRBJ2-7; no clear D gene. Deletions cut 6 bases from V and 2 bases from J, with 14 bases between. The germline gives CDR1 DFQATT, CDR2 SNEGSKA (reference sequence). This CDR3 contains 13 residues. Here the CDR3 DNA reads TGCAGTGCCGTGAATAGATATACCTACGAGCAGTACTTC. It translates to CSAVNRYTYEQYF.

This clonotype has ten or more counts. This chain uses TRBV15 with TRBJ2-5, with 14 bases that match TRBD2. The ends lost 4 bases at V and 5 bases at J; junction bases unmatched: 6. Germline CDR1 and CDR2: LNHNV and YYDKDF (reference sequence). This CDR3 has 16 residues. CDR3 coding DNA: TGTGCCACCAGCACGCCGACTAGCGGGAGGGTGGAGACCCAGTACTTC. Residues: CATSTPTSGRVETQYF.

In this sample, this clonotype turned up a few times. The rearrangement links TRBV11-2 to TRBJ1-3; 7 bases fit TRBD1. The V gene end was trimmed by 4 bases and the J gene end by 0 bases; junction bases not matched to a gene: 3. Germline-derived CDR1 and CDR2 are SGHAT and FQNNGV. This CDR3 comprises 15 residues. CDR3 nucleotide sequence: TGTGCCAGCAGCTGGGGACAGAGCTCTGGAAACACCATATATTTT. It codes for CASSWGQSSGNTIYF.